Reported below is one T cell receptor (beta chain). The antigen remains unidentified. This entry is derived from a study of graft-versus-host responses after intestinal transplantation. In the study overall: Those transplanted obtained multivisceral, liver-intestinal, or isolated intestinal grafts. Every transplant recipient was induced with anti-thymocyte globulin, then maintained on tacrolimus and steroids for about 3 years.

Study outcomes and limitations: Among recipient marrow samples, GvH clones were found; some appeared first in ileum or blood.

The protocol was immunoSEQ multiplex PCR, while the TCRdb copy is restricted to in-frame clones and leaves out a portion. The sample holds some 70,000 clones, 80% to 95% seen once. Germline loops: CDR1 ENHRY, CDR2 SYGVKD. The CDR3 spans 13 residues. Unmatched junction bases numbered 7, after V lost 8 bases and J lost 7 bases. The chain carries TRBV10-3 and TRBJ1-4; TRBD1 matches 7 bases. The sample was bone marrow, taken 734 days after intestinal transplantation. The sequence was obtained from a human patient who received an intestinal transplant, so some T cells may come from the graft donor. As DNA, the CDR3 is TGTGCCATCGCACCGGGACAGAGTGAAAAACTGTTTTTT. Translating gives CAIAPGQSEKLFF.